These T cell receptor beta chains were read from a single sample in a study of Ad26.COV2.S vaccination and SARS-CoV-2 variants. The table came from immunoSEQ multiplex PCR; TCRdb's copy has only in-frame clones and leaves some out. The data contain 450,000 to 550,000 clones, 89% of them singletons. The source was peripheral blood, collected in a trial of Ad26.COV2.S vaccine versus placebo. The origin of the receptors is a person between 18 and 60 years old who received the Ad26.COV2.S COVID-19 vaccine or a placebo. The CDR3 runs from the conserved cysteine through the conserved F or W. A D gene is named only where the DNA matches it firmly. Rows give clone size only sometimes, using once, few, many, or a class for an expanded clone.

clone_size: -; j_call: TRBJ2-3; d_call: TRBD2; v_call: TRBV9; cdr3_nt: TGTGCCAGCAGCGTAGCTACTAGCGGAGTCACAGATACGCAGTATTTT; cdr3_aa: CASSVATSGVTDTQYF
clone_size: -; j_call: TRBJ2-7; d_call: TRBD2; v_call: TRBV2; cdr3_nt: TGTGCCAGCAGCCTAGGACTAGCGGGGCAATACTTC; cdr3_aa: CASSLGLAGQYF
clone_size: -; j_call: TRBJ1-1; d_call: -; v_call: TRBV4-3; cdr3_nt: TGCGCCAGCAGCCGAATCTCGGGGACACCCATGAACACTGAAGCTTTCTTT; cdr3_aa: CASSRISGTPMNTEAFF
clone_size: -; j_call: TRBJ2-5; d_call: -; v_call: TRBV9; cdr3_nt: TGTGCCAGCAGCGCGGACGTAGAAGAGACCCAGTACTTC; cdr3_aa: CASSADVEETQYF
clone_size: -; j_call: TRBJ1-1; d_call: -; v_call: TRBV6-5; cdr3_nt: TGTGCCAGCAGTTACTCGGGTAAAGGGGAAACTGAAGCTTTCTTT; cdr3_aa: CASSYSGKGETEAFF
clone_size: -; j_call: TRBJ2-3; d_call: TRBD2; v_call: TRBV5-1; cdr3_nt: TGCGCCAGCAGCTTACGCCGGGGGGGTGTCACAGATACGCAGTATTTT; cdr3_aa: CASSLRRGGVTDTQYF
clone_size: -; j_call: TRBJ2-1; d_call: -; v_call: TRBV6-5; cdr3_nt: TGTGCCAGCAGTCCGGTTTCCTACAATGAGCAGTTCTTC; cdr3_aa: CASSPVSYNEQFF
clone_size: -; j_call: TRBJ1-4; d_call: TRBD1; v_call: TRBV7-9; cdr3_nt: TGTGCCAGCAGCGCACGGCTCCAGGGGGCAGAAGAAAAACTGTTTTTT; cdr3_aa: CASSARLQGAEEKLFF
clone_size: -; j_call: TRBJ1-2; d_call: -; v_call: TRBV10-3; cdr3_nt: TGTGCCATCAGTGAAGGACAAGGGGTCAACTATGGCTACACCTTC; cdr3_aa: CAISEGQGVNYGYTF
clone_size: -; j_call: TRBJ1-5; d_call: -; v_call: TRBV7-6; cdr3_nt: TGTGCCAGCAGCTTAGCTCCCAATAGCAATCAGCCCCAGCATTTT; cdr3_aa: CASSLAPNSNQPQHF
clone_size: -; j_call: TRBJ1-2; d_call: -; v_call: TRBV6-2/TRBV6-3; cdr3_nt: TGTGCCAGCAGTTATTATGGGGATGGCTACACCTTC; cdr3_aa: CASSYYGDGYTF
clone_size: -; j_call: TRBJ2-3; d_call: TRBD2; v_call: TRBV10-3; cdr3_nt: TGTGCCATCAGTGAATTAGCGGGAGGAAGCACAGATACGCAGTATTTT; cdr3_aa: CAISELAGGSTDTQYF
clone_size: -; j_call: TRBJ1-6; d_call: -; v_call: TRBV18; cdr3_nt: TGTGCCAGCTCACCACTATCCCCGATCCAACAGGGCTCCTATAATTCACCCCTCCACTTT; cdr3_aa: CASSPLSPIQQGSYNSPLHF
clone_size: -; j_call: TRBJ2-6; d_call: TRBD1; v_call: TRBV7-8; cdr3_nt: TGTGCCAGCCCCGCCGGGACAGTTCTCTCTGGGGCCAACGTCCTGACTTTC; cdr3_aa: CASPAGTVLSGANVLTF
clone_size: -; j_call: TRBJ2-4; d_call: -; v_call: TRBV4-3; cdr3_nt: TGCGCCAGCAGCCAAGATGTGAGGCCCGCCAAAAACATTCAGTACTTC; cdr3_aa: CASSQDVRPAKNIQYF
clone_size: -; j_call: TRBJ1-4; d_call: -; v_call: TRBV19; cdr3_nt: TGTGCCAGTAGTTCGGCCAGGGTGAATGAAAAACTGTTTTTT; cdr3_aa: CASSSARVNEKLFF
clone_size: -; j_call: TRBJ1-2; d_call: TRBD1; v_call: TRBV6-6; cdr3_nt: TGTGCCGGGACAGGGGCTAACTATGGCTACACCTTC; cdr3_aa: CAGTGANYGYTF
clone_size: -; j_call: TRBJ2-7; d_call: TRBD1; v_call: TRBV5-4; cdr3_nt: TGTGCCAGCAGCCCCAACCGGGACAGGGCTTTCTACGAGCAGTACTTC; cdr3_aa: CASSPNRDRAFYEQYF
clone_size: -; j_call: TRBJ1-4; d_call: -; v_call: TRBV7-8; cdr3_nt: TGTGCCAGCAGCCCGTCACGCGAAAAACTGTTTTTT; cdr3_aa: CASSPSREKLFF
clone_size: -; j_call: TRBJ2-3; d_call: TRBD2; v_call: TRBV5-1; cdr3_nt: TGCGCCAGCGGAGCGGGGGGGGATACGCAGTATTTT; cdr3_aa: CASGAGGDTQYF
clone_size: -; j_call: TRBJ1-4; d_call: TRBD1; v_call: TRBV5-1; cdr3_nt: TGCGCCAGCAGCCGAATAGGGACAGTAGTTAATGAAAAACTGTTTTTT; cdr3_aa: CASSRIGTVVNEKLFF
clone_size: -; j_call: TRBJ1-5; d_call: -; v_call: TRBV4-3; cdr3_nt: TGCGCCAGCAGCCAAGACCCCCATCATCAGCCCCAGCATTTT; cdr3_aa: CASSQDPHHQPQHF
clone_size: few; j_call: TRBJ2-7; d_call: -; v_call: TRBV6-5; cdr3_nt: TGTGCCAGCAGTTACTCGTTTCGCGGTTTCCCCTACGAGCAGTACTTC; cdr3_aa: CASSYSFRGFPYEQYF
clone_size: once; j_call: TRBJ2-1; d_call: TRBD2; v_call: TRBV24-1; cdr3_nt: TGTGCCACCAGTGATGCAAGCGGGAGGAACTACAATGAGCAGTTCTTC; cdr3_aa: CATSDASGRNYNEQFF
clone_size: -; j_call: TRBJ2-1; d_call: TRBD1; v_call: TRBV7-3; cdr3_nt: TGTGCCAGCAGCCCGACGGGACAGAGCTACAATGAGCAGTTCTTC; cdr3_aa: CASSPTGQSYNEQFF
clone_size: -; j_call: TRBJ1-2; d_call: -; v_call: TRBV5-8; cdr3_nt: TGTGCCAGCAGCTTGGTTGCCCATTCGGCTAACTATGGCTACACCTTC; cdr3_aa: CASSLVAHSANYGYTF
clone_size: -; j_call: TRBJ2-2; d_call: -; v_call: TRBV5-1; cdr3_nt: TGCGCCAGCAGCTCGGATCAGGGTGCAGACAGGTTTTGGGTTCGTGGATCCGGGGAGCTGTTTTTT; cdr3_aa: CASSSDQGADRFWVRGSGELFF
clone_size: -; j_call: TRBJ2-7; d_call: -; v_call: TRBV6-6; cdr3_nt: TGTGCCAGCAGCCCTGCCGTTTACGAGCAGTACTTC; cdr3_aa: CASSPAVYEQYF
clone_size: -; j_call: TRBJ2-7; d_call: -; v_call: TRBV6-5; cdr3_nt: TGTGCCAGCAAGAGGGGCGGGACTCGCCGGCACGAGCAGTACTTC; cdr3_aa: CASKRGGTRRHEQYF
clone_size: -; j_call: TRBJ1-1; d_call: -; v_call: TRBV2; cdr3_nt: TGTGCCAGCAGTGAAGGACGGAGGAACACTGAAGCTTTCTTT; cdr3_aa: CASSEGRRNTEAFF
clone_size: -; j_call: TRBJ2-3; d_call: -; v_call: TRBV19; cdr3_nt: TGTGCCACCCACCTTGGAGATACGCAGTATTTT; cdr3_aa: CATHLGDTQYF
clone_size: -; j_call: TRBJ1-5; d_call: -; v_call: TRBV7-2; cdr3_nt: TGTGCCAGCAGCACAGGTCTGCTTCAGCCCCAGCATTTT; cdr3_aa: CASSTGLLQPQHF
clone_size: -; j_call: TRBJ1-1; d_call: -; v_call: TRBV6-1; cdr3_nt: TGTGCCAGCAGGCGAGTGGACGGGAGCTTGGGAGCTTTCTTT; cdr3_aa: CASRRVDGSLGAFF
clone_size: -; j_call: TRBJ2-1; d_call: -; v_call: TRBV12-3/TRBV12-4; cdr3_nt: TGTGCCAGCATCGAACTACTAGGTGATGAGCAGTTCTTC; cdr3_aa: CASIELLGDEQFF
clone_size: -; j_call: TRBJ2-7; d_call: -; v_call: TRBV27; cdr3_nt: TGTGCCAGCAGCCTCGTCGGCGGGGACGTGCAGTACTTC; cdr3_aa: CASSLVGGDVQYF
clone_size: -; j_call: TRBJ1-1; d_call: -; v_call: TRBV7-8; cdr3_nt: TGTGCCAGCAGCTTTGGTTGGAACACTGAAGCTTTCTTT; cdr3_aa: CASSFGWNTEAFF
clone_size: -; j_call: TRBJ2-1; d_call: TRBD2; v_call: TRBV27; cdr3_nt: TGTGCCAGCAGTTTAATCGTCGAGCGGGGGGTCTCCTACAATGAGCAGTTCTTC; cdr3_aa: CASSLIVERGVSYNEQFF
clone_size: -; j_call: TRBJ2-2; d_call: -; v_call: TRBV7-2; cdr3_nt: TGTGCCAGCAGCTTAGAATTGGGGACCGGGGAGCTGTTTTTT; cdr3_aa: CASSLELGTGELFF
clone_size: once; j_call: TRBJ1-3; d_call: -; v_call: TRBV18; cdr3_nt: TGTGCCAGCGGGACTGGAAACACCATATATTTT; cdr3_aa: CASGTGNTIYF
clone_size: -; j_call: TRBJ2-3; d_call: TRBD2; v_call: TRBV5-1; cdr3_nt: TGCGCCAGCAGCTTGGGGGCGGGAGGCGACACAGATACGCAGTATTTT; cdr3_aa: CASSLGAGGDTDTQYF
clone_size: -; j_call: TRBJ1-1; d_call: -; v_call: TRBV5-6; cdr3_nt: TGTGCCAGCAGCTTTCGGGGGCTTGGGTCTTTCTTT; cdr3_aa: CASSFRGLGSFF
clone_size: -; j_call: TRBJ2-7; d_call: -; v_call: TRBV7-6; cdr3_nt: TGTGCCAGCAGCTTATTGGGGAACGAGCAGTACTTC; cdr3_aa: CASSLLGNEQYF
clone_size: -; j_call: TRBJ1-2; d_call: -; v_call: TRBV7-2; cdr3_nt: TGTGCCAGCAGCTTCAGACGGAACTATGGCTACACCTTC; cdr3_aa: CASSFRRNYGYTF
clone_size: -; j_call: TRBJ2-3; d_call: -; v_call: TRBV4-1; cdr3_nt: TGCGCCAGCAGCCACCTTAGCGTTAGCACAGATACGCAGTATTTT; cdr3_aa: CASSHLSVSTDTQYF
clone_size: -; j_call: TRBJ2-3; d_call: -; v_call: TRBV3-1/TRBV3-2; cdr3_nt: TGTGCCAGCAGCCAAGCGGTGGCAGATACGCAGTATTTT; cdr3_aa: CASSQAVADTQYF
clone_size: -; j_call: TRBJ1-6; d_call: -; v_call: TRBV7-8; cdr3_nt: TGTGCCAGCAGCTTAGCGGCGGAGTCACCCCTCCACTTT; cdr3_aa: CASSLAAESPLHF
clone_size: -; j_call: TRBJ2-5; d_call: -; v_call: TRBV7-2; cdr3_nt: TGTGCCAGCAGCTGGGATTCTTACCAAGAGACCCAGTACTTC; cdr3_aa: CASSWDSYQETQYF
clone_size: -; j_call: TRBJ1-5; d_call: -; v_call: TRBV11-1; cdr3_nt: TGTGCCAGCAGCTCCGGACTCTATCAGCCCCAGCATTTT; cdr3_aa: CASSSGLYQPQHF
clone_size: -; j_call: TRBJ2-3; d_call: TRBD2; v_call: TRBV9; cdr3_nt: TGTGCCAGCAGTGTCCTGGCGGGAGTAGTGTCAGATACGCAGTATTTT; cdr3_aa: CASSVLAGVVSDTQYF
clone_size: -; j_call: TRBJ1-2; d_call: -; v_call: TRBV9; cdr3_nt: TGTGCCAGAGAAGGGGGGGCTGATGGCTACACCTTC; cdr3_aa: CAREGGADGYTF